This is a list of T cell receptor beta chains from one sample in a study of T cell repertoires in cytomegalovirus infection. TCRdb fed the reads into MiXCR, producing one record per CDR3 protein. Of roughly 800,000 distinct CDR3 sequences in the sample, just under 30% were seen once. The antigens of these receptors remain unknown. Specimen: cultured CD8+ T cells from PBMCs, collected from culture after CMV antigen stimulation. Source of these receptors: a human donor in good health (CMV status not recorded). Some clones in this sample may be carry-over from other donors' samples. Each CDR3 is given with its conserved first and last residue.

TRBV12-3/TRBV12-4	CASSLAVQGNYGYTF
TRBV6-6	CASSYFVRSSYNEQFF
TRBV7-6	CASSNRAPGAEQFF
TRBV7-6	CASSFPGDTQNTEAFF
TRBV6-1	CSSGPTAEQYF
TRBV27	CASSSLAGGQETQYF
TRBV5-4	CASSFKGSGSYNEQFF
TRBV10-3	CAISESAGELFF
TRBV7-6	CASSLRPGDSNQPQHF
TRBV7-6	CASGVGTGELFF
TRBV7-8	CASSLGRGAGELFF
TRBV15	CATSTIRQAYNYGYTF
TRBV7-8	CASSLESGGQTGELFF
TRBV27	CASSLLGGLITDTQYF
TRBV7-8	CASSPTRGEGEKLFF
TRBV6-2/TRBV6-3	CASSYGRRNTGELFF
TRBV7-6	CASSFEGFNSPLHF
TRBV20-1	CSARAAGGAGGELFF
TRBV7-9	CASSSDPTSQETQYF
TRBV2	CASSDQAGENTEAFF
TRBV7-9	CASSFSPGQSNTEAFF
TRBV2	CASNELFF
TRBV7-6	CASSSRTGNNEQFF
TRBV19	CASSRTREMNTEAFF
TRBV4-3	CASSQDRTGPWNSPLHF
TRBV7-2	CASSISHRVGQETQYF
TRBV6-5	CASSYSNRGMGDNEQFF
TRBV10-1	CASSPRDIRRGYTF
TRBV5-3	CASSLGDRGPDTQYF
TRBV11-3	CASSSWDRGQETQYF
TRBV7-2	CASSADPGQVGRWNTEAFF
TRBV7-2	CASSLQDRLSYEQYF
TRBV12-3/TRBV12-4	CASSSGEKQYF
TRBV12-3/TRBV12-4	CASSSDGETQYF
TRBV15	CATSRDPGEQFF
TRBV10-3	CAISESAGRRDTQYF
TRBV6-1	CATNQRESYNEQFF
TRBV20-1	CSASLRGSYNEQFF
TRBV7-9	CASSLGAGAYYEQYF
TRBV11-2	CASSARTSGGGYEQFF
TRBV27	CASSTTGYGYTF
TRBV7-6	CASSLNFLVEGGYTF
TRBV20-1	CSARFTNTEAYF
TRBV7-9	CASSSSLEEKLFF
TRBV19	CASSFKGGHTEAFF